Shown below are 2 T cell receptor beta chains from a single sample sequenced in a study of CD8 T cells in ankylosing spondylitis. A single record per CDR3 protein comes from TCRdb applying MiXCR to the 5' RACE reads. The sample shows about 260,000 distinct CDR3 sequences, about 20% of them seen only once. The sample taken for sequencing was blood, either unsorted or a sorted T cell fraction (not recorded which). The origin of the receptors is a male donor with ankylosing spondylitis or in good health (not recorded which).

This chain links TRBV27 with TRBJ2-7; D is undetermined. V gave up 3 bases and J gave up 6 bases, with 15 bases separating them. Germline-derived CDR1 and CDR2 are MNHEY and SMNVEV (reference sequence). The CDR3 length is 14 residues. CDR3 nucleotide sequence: TGTGCCAGCAGTTTGAGTAATAGGGTTGGCGAGCAGTACGTC. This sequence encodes CASSLSNRVGEQYV.

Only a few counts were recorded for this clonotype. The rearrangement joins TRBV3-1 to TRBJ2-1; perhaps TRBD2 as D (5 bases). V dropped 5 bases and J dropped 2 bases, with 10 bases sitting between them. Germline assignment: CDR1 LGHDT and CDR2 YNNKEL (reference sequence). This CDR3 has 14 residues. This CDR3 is CASSTLAAYNEQFF. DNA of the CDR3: TGTGCCAGCAGCACGCTAGCCGCCTACAATGAGCAGTTCTTC.